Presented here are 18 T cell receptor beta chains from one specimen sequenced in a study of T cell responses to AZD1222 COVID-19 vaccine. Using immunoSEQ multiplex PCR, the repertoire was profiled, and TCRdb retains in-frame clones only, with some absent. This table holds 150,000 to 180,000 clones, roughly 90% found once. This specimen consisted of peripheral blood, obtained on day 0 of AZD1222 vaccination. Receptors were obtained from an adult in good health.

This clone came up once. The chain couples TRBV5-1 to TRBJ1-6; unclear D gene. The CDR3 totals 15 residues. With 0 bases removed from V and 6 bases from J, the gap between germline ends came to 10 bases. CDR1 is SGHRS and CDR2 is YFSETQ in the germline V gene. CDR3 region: CASSLEGYGNSPLHF. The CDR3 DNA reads TGCGCCAGCAGCTTGGAGGGTTACGGTAATTCACCCCTCCACTTT.

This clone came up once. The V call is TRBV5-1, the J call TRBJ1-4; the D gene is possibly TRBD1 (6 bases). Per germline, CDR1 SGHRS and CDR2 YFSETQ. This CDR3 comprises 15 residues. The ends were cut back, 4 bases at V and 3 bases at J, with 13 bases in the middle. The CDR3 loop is CASSHTGLANEKLFF. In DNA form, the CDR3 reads TGCGCCAGCAGCCACACAGGGCTGGCTAATGAAAAACTGTTTTTT.

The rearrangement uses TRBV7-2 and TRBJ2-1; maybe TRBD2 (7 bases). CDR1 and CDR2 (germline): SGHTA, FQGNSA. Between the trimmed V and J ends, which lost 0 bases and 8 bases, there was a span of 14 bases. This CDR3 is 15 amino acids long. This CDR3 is CASSLAGGLWDEQFF. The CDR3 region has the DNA TGTGCCAGCAGCTTAGCGGGGGGGCTTTGGGATGAGCAGTTCTTC. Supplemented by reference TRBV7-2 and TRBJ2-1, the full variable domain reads GAGVSQSPSNKVTEKGKDVELRCDPISGHTALYWYRQSLGQGLEFLIYFQGNSAPDKSGLPSDRFSAERTGGSVSTLTIQRTQQEDSAVYLCASSLAGGLWDEQFFGPGTRLTVL.

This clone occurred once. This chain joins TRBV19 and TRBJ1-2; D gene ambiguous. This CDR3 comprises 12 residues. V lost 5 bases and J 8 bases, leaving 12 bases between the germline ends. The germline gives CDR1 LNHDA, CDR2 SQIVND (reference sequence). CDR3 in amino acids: CASSLGIRGYTF. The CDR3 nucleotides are TGTGCCAGTAGTCTGGGGATTCGCGGCTACACCTTC.

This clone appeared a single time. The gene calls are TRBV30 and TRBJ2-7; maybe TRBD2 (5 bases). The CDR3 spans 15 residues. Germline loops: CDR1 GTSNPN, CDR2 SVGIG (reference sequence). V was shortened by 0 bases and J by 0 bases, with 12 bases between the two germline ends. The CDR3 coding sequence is TGTGCCTGGAGTGTACGCGGGCGAAGCTCCTACGAGCAGTACTTC. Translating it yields CAWSVRGRSSYEQYF.

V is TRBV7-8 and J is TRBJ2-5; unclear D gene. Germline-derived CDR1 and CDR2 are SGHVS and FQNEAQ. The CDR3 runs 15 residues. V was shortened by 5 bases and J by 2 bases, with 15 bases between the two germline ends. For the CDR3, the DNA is TGTGCCAGCAGCGCCACGACATGGGAACAAGAGACCCAGTACTTC. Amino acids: CASSATTWEQETQYF.

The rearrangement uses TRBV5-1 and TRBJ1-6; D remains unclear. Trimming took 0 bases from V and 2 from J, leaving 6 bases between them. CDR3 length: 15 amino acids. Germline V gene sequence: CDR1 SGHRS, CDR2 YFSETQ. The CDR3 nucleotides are TGCGCCAGCAGCTTGGTAACAGCCTATAATTCACCCCTCCACTTT. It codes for CASSLVTAYNSPLHF.

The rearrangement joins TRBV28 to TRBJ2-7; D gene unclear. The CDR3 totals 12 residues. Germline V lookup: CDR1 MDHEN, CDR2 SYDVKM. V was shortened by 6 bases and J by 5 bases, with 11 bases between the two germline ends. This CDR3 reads CASSTPGHEQYF. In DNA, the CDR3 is TGTGCCAGCAGCACACCAGGCCACGAGCAGTACTTC. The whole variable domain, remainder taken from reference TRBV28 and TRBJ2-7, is DVKVTQSSRYLVKRTGEKVFLECVQDMDHENMFWYRQDPGLGLRLIYFSYDVKMKEKGDIPEGYSVSREKKERFSLILESASTNQTSMYLCASSTPGHEQYFGPGTRLTVT.

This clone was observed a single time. CDR3 protein: CASREGHWGNQPQHF. CDR3 sequence (DNA): TGTGCCAGCAGAGAGGGACATTGGGGCAATCAGCCCCAGCATTTT. V is TRBV6-5 and J is TRBJ1-5, with D possibly TRBD1 on 6 matching bases. Trimming took 6 bases from V and 2 from J, leaving 14 bases between them. Germline V gene data show CDR1 as MNHEY and CDR2 as SVGAGI. The length of the CDR3 is 15 residues.

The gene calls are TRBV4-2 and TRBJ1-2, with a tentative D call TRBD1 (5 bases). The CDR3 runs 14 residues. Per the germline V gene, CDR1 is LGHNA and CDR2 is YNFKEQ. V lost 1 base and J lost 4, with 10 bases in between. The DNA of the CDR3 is TGTGCCAGCAGCCAAGGATGGGACCTCTATGGCTACACCTTC. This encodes CASSQGWDLYGYTF.

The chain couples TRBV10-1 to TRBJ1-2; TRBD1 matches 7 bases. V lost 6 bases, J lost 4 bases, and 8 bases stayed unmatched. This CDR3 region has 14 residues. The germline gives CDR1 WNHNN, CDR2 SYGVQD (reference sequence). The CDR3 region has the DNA TGCGCCAGCAGAAATGGGACAGCTCCCTATGGCTACACCTTC. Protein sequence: CASRNGTAPYGYTF.

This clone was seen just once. The CDR3 DNA reads as TGTGCCACCAGCAGAGGGGGAGCCATGAACACTGAAGCTTTCTTT. Its protein product is CATSRGGAMNTEAFF. The chain employs TRBV15 and TRBJ1-1; D remains ambiguous. The CDR3 has 15 residues. CDR1 is LNHNV, CDR2 YYDKDF, per germline (reference sequence). V was shortened by 1 base and J by 0 bases, with 9 bases between the two germline ends.

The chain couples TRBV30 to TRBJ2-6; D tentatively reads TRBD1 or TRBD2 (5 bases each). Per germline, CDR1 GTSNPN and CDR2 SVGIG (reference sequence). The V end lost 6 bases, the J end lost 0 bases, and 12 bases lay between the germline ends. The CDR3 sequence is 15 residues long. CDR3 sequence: CACSGASSGANVLTF. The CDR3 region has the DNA TGTGCCTGTTCCGGGGCGAGCTCTGGGGCCAACGTCCTGACTTTC.

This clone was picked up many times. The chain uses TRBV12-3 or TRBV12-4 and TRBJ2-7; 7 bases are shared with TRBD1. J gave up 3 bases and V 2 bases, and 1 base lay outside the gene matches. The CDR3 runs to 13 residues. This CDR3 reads CASSLNRGYEQYF. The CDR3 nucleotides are TGTGCCAGCAGTTTAAACAGGGGCTACGAGCAGTACTTC.

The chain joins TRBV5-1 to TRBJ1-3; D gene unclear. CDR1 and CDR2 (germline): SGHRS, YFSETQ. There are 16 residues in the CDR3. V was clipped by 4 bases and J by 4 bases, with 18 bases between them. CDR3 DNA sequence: TGCGCCAGCAGCCCCGTGGGGATACGGACCGGAAACACCATATATTTT. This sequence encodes CASSPVGIRTGNTIYF.

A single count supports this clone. CDR3 DNA sequence: TGTGCCAGCAGCCCTACAACAGGGACAGATACGCAGTATTTT. Its translation is CASSPTTGTDTQYF. The chain recombines TRBV5-4 with TRBJ2-3, with TRBD1 as a possible D gene (6 bases). This CDR3 comprises 14 residues. With 4 bases removed from V and 3 bases from J, the gap between germline ends came to 12 bases. Germline V gene sequence: CDR1 SGHNT, CDR2 YYREEE (reference sequence).

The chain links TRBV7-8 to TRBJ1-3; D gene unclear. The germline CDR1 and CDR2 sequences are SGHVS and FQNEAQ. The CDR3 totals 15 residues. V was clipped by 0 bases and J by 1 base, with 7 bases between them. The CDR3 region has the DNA TGTGCCAGCAGCTTAGCTCTGACGTCTGGAAACACCATATATTTT. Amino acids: CASSLALTSGNTIYF.

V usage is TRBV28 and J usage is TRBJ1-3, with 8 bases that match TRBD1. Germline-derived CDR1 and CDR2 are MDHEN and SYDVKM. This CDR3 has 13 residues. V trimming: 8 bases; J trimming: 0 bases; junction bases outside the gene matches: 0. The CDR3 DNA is TGTGCCAGCGGACAGGGCTCTGGAAACACCATATATTTT. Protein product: CASGQGSGNTIYF.